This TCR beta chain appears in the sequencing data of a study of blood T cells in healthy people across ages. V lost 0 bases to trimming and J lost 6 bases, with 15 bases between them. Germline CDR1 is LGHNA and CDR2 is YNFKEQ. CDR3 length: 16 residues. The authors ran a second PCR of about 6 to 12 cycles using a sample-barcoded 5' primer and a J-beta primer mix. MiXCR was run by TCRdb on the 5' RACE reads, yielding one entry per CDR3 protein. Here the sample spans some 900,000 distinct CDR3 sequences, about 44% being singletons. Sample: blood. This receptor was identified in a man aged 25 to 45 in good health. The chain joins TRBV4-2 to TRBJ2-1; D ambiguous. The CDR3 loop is CASSQDHYSSGNEQFF. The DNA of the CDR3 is TGTGCCAGCAGCCAAGACCATTACAGCTCCGGCAATGAGCAGTTCTTC.